Following are 17 T cell receptor beta chains from one sample sequenced in a study of cytomegalovirus exposure and HLA in healthy donors (dated by TCRdb to about 2017). The method behind the library was the immunoSEQ multiplex PCR assay. For the multiplex PCR, a mixture combining 60 forward primers for TCR Vbeta segments and 13 reverse primers for TCR Jbeta segments was used. The clones in this table, taken by TCRdb from immuneACCESS, are in-frame only. Not every clone is retained; where verified, under half of the shortfall comes from an unresolved V gene, and the cause of the rest is unknown. This sample gives about 140,000 clones in total; 83% of them show up just once. Jointly, the top ten make up more than 1.5% of the sample. Material for sequencing was PBMCs. The receptors originated from a man aged 40-49 years in good health and CMV-seronegative.

The CDR3 loop reads CASSEALLSAYEQYF. As DNA, the CDR3 is TGTGCCAGCAGTGAAGCGCTTCTGAGTGCCTACGAGCAGTACTTC. The chain links TRBV2 to TRBJ2-7, with no clear D. V shed 0 bases and J shed 2 bases, with 11 bases lying between them. Per the germline V gene, CDR1 is SNHLY and CDR2 is FYNNEI. The CDR3 has 15 amino acids.

The V and J genes are TRBV5-8 and TRBJ1-3, with D perhaps TRBD1 (5 bases). The CDR3 sequence is 13 residues long. Per the germline V gene, CDR1 is SGHTS and CDR2 is YDEGEE. V lost 6 bases and J lost 5, with 12 bases in between. The CDR3 sequence is CASKNRFRNTIYF. The CDR3 DNA is TGTGCCAGCAAAAACAGGTTCCGAAACACCATATATTTT.

The chain carries TRBV6-1 and TRBJ2-3; D perhaps matches TRBD2 (5 bases). This CDR3 is built from 15 residues. V was pared by 7 bases and J by 2 bases, with 16 bases between. Per germline, CDR1 MNHNS and CDR2 SASEGT. As DNA, the CDR3 is TGTGCCAGCACCGAGGGTGGGGAGATCACAGATACGCAGTATTTT. This translates into CASTEGGEITDTQYF.

The CDR3 nucleotides are TGTGCCAGCAACAACAGGAACACTGAAGCTTTCTTT. Its translation is CASNNRNTEAFF. The chain links TRBV6-1 to TRBJ1-1; D unclear. This CDR3 is 12 amino acids long. Trimming left V 7 bases short and J 1 base short, with 7 bases between. Germline V CDR1 and CDR2: MNHNS, SASEGT.

In this sample, this clone turned up once. The genes are TRBV7-2 and TRBJ2-3; no definite D call. Germline V gene lookup returns CDR1 SGHTA and CDR2 FQGNSA. Trimming stripped 4 bases from V and 4 bases from J, with 9 bases between. The CDR3 length is 13 residues. The CDR3 protein is CASSYHYSDTQYF. DNA of the CDR3: TGTGCCAGCAGCTACCACTATTCAGATACGCAGTATTTT.

V and J are TRBV6-6 and TRBJ1-1; the D gene is possibly TRBD1 (6 bases). The CDR3 spans 13 residues. Trimming shortened V by 6 bases and J by 4 bases, and 12 bases separated the two germline ends. The germline gives CDR1 MNHNY, CDR2 SVGAGI (reference sequence). CDR3 in DNA: TGTGCCAGCAGCCGACAGGCTCCCACTGAAGCTTTCTTT. The encoded protein is CASSRQAPTEAFF.

The chain carries TRBV11-2 and TRBJ2-3, with D unresolved. The CDR3 sequence is 13 residues long. The germline V and J ends were trimmed by 3 bases and 2 bases, with 6 bases remaining between them. CDR1 and CDR2 from the germline V gene are SGHAT and FQNNGV. The CDR3 protein is CASSFGFTDTQYF. The CDR3 region has the DNA TGTGCCAGCAGCTTCGGGTTCACAGATACGCAGTATTTT.

The genes are TRBV4-1 and TRBJ2-6; TRBD2 might be the D (5 bases). Per germline, CDR1 MGHRA and CDR2 YSYEKL. V was cut by 6 bases and J by 0 bases, with 18 bases left in between. This CDR3 spans 18 amino acids. Written as DNA, the CDR3 is TGCGCCAGCAGAACATCCGGGGTCGAGCGCTCTGGGGCCAACGTCCTGACTTTC. It specifies CASRTSGVERSGANVLTF.

This chain connects TRBV27 to TRBJ2-5; 12 nucleotides match TRBD2. The V gene end was trimmed by 8 bases and the J gene end by 0 bases; junction bases not matched to a gene: 1. The CDR3 extends over 14 amino acids. In germline, CDR1 is MNHEY, CDR2 SMNVEV (reference sequence). CDR3 DNA: TGTGCCAGCGGACTAGCGGGATACCAAGAGACCCAGTACTTC. Amino acids: CASGLAGYQETQYF.

The chain employs TRBV4-3 and TRBJ2-4, with D maybe TRBD1 (5 bases). CDR3 length equals 15 residues. The V end was cut by 3 bases, the J end by 7 bases, with 16 bases between. Looked up from germline, CDR1 is LGHNA and CDR2 is YSLEER. The CDR3 reads CASSQDWGLGNIQYF. DNA for the CDR3: TGCGCCAGCAGCCAGGATTGGGGCCTAGGGAACATTCAGTACTTC.

This rearrangement joins TRBV5-1 to TRBJ1-2, with 8 nucleotides matching TRBD1. The ends lost 2 bases at V and 8 bases at J; junction bases unmatched: 8. Germline V CDR1 and CDR2: SGHRS, YFSETQ. This CDR3 region has 14 residues. CDR3: CASSFTDRGGGYTF. The CDR3 coding sequence is TGCGCCAGCAGCTTCACCGACAGGGGAGGCGGCTACACCTTC.

V and J are TRBV5-1 and TRBJ2-7, with 11 bases identical to TRBD1. The CDR3 has 16 amino acids. Losses at the gene ends were 1 base for V and 2 bases for J; bases not matched to a gene: 5. CDR1 and CDR2 (germline): SGHRS, YFSETQ. The CDR3 reads CASSLPRTGGPYEQYF. The CDR3 region has the DNA TGCGCCAGCAGCTTGCCCCGGACAGGGGGCCCCTACGAGCAGTACTTC.

In this sample, this clone turned up a few times. The chain couples TRBV6-6 to TRBJ2-3; the match to TRBD1 covers 11 bases. CDR1 MNHNY and CDR2 SVGAGI come from the germline V gene (reference sequence). The CDR3 loop spans 15 amino acids. The J segment lost 3 bases and the V segment lost 6 bases, leaving 5 bases of the junction unmatched. The CDR3 spells CASSGTGGWTDTQYF. In DNA, the CDR3 is TGTGCCAGCAGCGGGACAGGGGGTTGGACAGATACGCAGTATTTT.

The chain combines TRBV7-9 with TRBJ2-1, with 8 bases lining up with TRBD1. CDR1 is SEHNR and CDR2 is FQNEAQ in the germline V gene (reference sequence). The CDR3 is made up of 15 amino acids. The J segment lost 3 bases and the V segment lost 5 bases, leaving 6 bases of the junction unmatched. CDR3 DNA: TGTGCCAGCAGCCCAGGGACAGGCGACTACAATGAGCAGTTCTTC. Translation: CASSPGTGDYNEQFF.

Only one count was recorded for this clone. The rearrangement links TRBV29-1 to TRBJ1-2; 7 bases match TRBD1. J was trimmed by 1 base and V by 4 bases; bases with no gene match: 3. The CDR3 length is 13 residues. The germline V gene encodes CDR1 SQVTM and CDR2 ANQGSEA. The CDR3 sequence: CSVGAGGNYGYTF. CDR3 coding DNA: TGCAGCGTTGGGGCAGGGGGTAACTATGGCTACACCTTC.

Only a few counts were recorded for this clone. This chain joins TRBV11-1 and TRBJ2-7; TRBD2 aligns across 10 bases. Germline CDR1 and CDR2: SGHAT and FQDESV (reference sequence). The V and J ends lost 1 base and 3 bases, in that order; junction bases with no gene match: 3. The CDR3 is 15 residues long. The CDR3 coding sequence is TGTGCCAGCAGCTTAGGCCCTAGCGGGAGCTACGAGCAGTACTTC. Translated: CASSLGPSGSYEQYF.

The chain recombines TRBV9 with TRBJ2-3, with D possibly matching TRBD1 (5 bases). The CDR3 is 16 amino acids. CDR1 and CDR2 (germline): SGDLS, YYNGEE. Trimming took off 2 bases at V and 7 bases at J, with 20 bases between the two ends. CDR3 nucleotide sequence: TGTGCCAGCAGCGTGGCCTCCAATCCCAGGGCAAATACGCAGTATTTT. It encodes CASSVASNPRANTQYF.